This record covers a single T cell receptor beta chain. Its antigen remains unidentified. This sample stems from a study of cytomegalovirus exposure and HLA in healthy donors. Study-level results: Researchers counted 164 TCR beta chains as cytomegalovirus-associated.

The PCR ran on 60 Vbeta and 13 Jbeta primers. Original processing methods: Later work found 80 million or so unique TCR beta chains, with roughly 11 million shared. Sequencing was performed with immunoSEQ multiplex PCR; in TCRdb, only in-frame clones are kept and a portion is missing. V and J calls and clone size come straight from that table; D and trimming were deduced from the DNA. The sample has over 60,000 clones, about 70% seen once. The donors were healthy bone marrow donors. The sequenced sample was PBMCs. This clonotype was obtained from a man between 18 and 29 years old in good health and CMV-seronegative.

The CDR3 sequence is CASSLYRASGGYEQYF. CDR3 bases: TGTGCCAGCAGTTTATACCGCGCTAGCGGGGGCTACGAGCAGTACTTC. The chain links TRBV27 to TRBJ2-7; 10 bases align to TRBD2. The V segment lost 1 base and the J segment 3 bases; nucleotides outside the gene matches: 6. There are 16 residues in the CDR3. Germline CDR1 and CDR2: MNHEY and SMNVEV (reference sequence).